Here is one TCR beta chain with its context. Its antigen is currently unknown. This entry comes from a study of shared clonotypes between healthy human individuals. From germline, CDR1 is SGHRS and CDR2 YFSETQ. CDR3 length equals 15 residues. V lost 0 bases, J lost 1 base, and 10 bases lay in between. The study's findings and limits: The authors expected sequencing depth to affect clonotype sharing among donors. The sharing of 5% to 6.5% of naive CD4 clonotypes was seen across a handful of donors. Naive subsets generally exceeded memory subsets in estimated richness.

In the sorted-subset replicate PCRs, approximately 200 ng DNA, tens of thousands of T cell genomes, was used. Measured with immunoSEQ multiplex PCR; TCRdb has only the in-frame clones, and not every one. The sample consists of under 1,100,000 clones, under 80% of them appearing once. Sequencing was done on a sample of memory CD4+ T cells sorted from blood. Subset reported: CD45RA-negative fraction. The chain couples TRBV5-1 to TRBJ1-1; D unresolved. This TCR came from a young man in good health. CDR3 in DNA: TGCGCCAGCAGCTTGGATCGGTACTCGAACACTGAAGCTTTCTTT. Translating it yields CASSLDRYSNTEAFF. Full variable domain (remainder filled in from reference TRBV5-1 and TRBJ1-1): KAGVTQTPRYLIKTRGQQVTLSCSPISGHRSVSWYQQTPGQGLQFLFEYFSETQRNKGNFPGRFSGRQFSNSRSEMNVSTLELGDSALYLCASSLDRYSNTEAFFGQGTRLTVV.